Listed below are T cell receptor beta chains from one sample, sequenced in a study of T cells in Graves' hyperthyroidism and ophthalmopathy. TCRdb redid the calling of the multiplex PCR reads with MiXCR, one entry per CDR3 protein. The repertoire includes fewer than 650,000 distinct CDR3 sequences, about 15% of them detected once, and approximately 5.7% sits in the top ten. Sequenced sample: blood. These receptors all stem from a woman in her twenties or thirties with Graves' hyperthyroidism that later progressed to Graves' ophthalmopathy. The CDR3 runs from the conserved cysteine through the conserved F or W. D genes are given only for firm matches. The size field is filled for only some rows; it gives once, few, many or a size class.

D gene	V gene	clone size	J gene	CDR3 DNA	CDR3 protein
-	TRBV3-1	many	TRBJ1-2	TGTGCCAGCAGCCAAGTAAAGGGAGCGAATGGCTACACCTTC	CASSQVKGANGYTF
TRBD1	TRBV12-3/TRBV12-4	few	TRBJ2-1	TGTGCCAGCAGACCGGGACAGGGTACCTACAATGAGCAGTTCTTC	CASRPGQGTYNEQFF
TRBD1	TRBV18	many	TRBJ2-1	TGTGCCAGCTCACCGGACAGGACCAACTACAATGAGCAGTTCTTC	CASSPDRTNYNEQFF
TRBD2	TRBV5-1	-	TRBJ2-3	TGCGCCAGCAGCTTGGATGCTAGCGGGACCACAGATACGCAGTATTTT	CASSLDASGTTDTQYF
-	TRBV19	many	TRBJ1-4	TGTGCCAGTACCAACCCTTGGACGGGAAGTGAAAAACTGTTTTTT	CASTNPWTGSEKLFF
-	TRBV28	-	TRBJ2-3	TGTGCCAGCAGTTTCTTGATAGACGGCGGCACAGATACGCAGTATTTT	CASSFLIDGGTDTQYF
-	TRBV4-3	few	TRBJ2-3	TGCGCCAGCAGCCAAGGGACGGGCGTACCGAATACGCAGTATTTT	CASSQGTGVPNTQYF
-	TRBV12-3/TRBV12-4	many	TRBJ1-2	TGCGCATGGTCAGCCGGAATATATGAGGGCTACACCTTC	CAWSAGIYEGYTF
-	TRBV7-9	many	TRBJ1-1	TGTGCCAGCAGGTTAGACGGGGTCACTGAAGCTTTCTTT	CASRLDGVTEAFF
TRBD1	TRBV19	-	TRBJ1-2	TGTGCCAGTAGTCTTCAAACCGGGACAGGGGCGGGCGGCTACACCTTC	CASSLQTGTGAGGYTF
-	TRBV7-3	-	TRBJ1-1	TGTGCCAGCAGCTTCGGGGGACGAAAGAACACTGAAGCTTTCTTT	CASSFGGRKNTEAFF
TRBD1	TRBV6-1	many	TRBJ2-5	TGTGCCAGCAGAAGGGACAGGGTGAAAGAGACCCAGTACTTC	CASRRDRVKETQYF
TRBD1	TRBV29-1	few	TRBJ2-7	TGCAGCGTTGTATGGGGACAGGGGGCCCCCTACGAGCAGTACTTC	CSVVWGQGAPYEQYF
-	TRBV6-2/TRBV6-3	many	TRBJ1-2	TGTGCCAGCAGTTACTCCTTTGGGCGGACGGCCCTAGGAGATGGCTACACCTTC	CASSYSFGRTALGDGYTF
TRBD2	TRBV27	few	TRBJ2-1	TGTGCCAGCAAACGGTCCGGGACTAGCGGCAGCAATGAGCAGTTCTTC	CASKRSGTSGSNEQFF
TRBD2	TRBV7-2	few	TRBJ2-3	TGTGCCAGCACCTCCGGGGGGGGAGATACGCAGTATTTT	CASTSGGGDTQYF
-	TRBV11-3	few	TRBJ1-5	TGTGCCAGCAGCCGGGACGAGGATCAGCCCCAGCATTTT	CASSRDEDQPQHF
-	TRBV11-2	many	TRBJ2-7	TGTGCCAGCAGCTTAGAAGGGCGGGGTGACGAGCAGTACTTC	CASSLEGRGDEQYF
-	TRBV18	-	TRBJ2-3	TGTGCCAGCTCACCCCCAGCACTAGATACGCAGTATTTT	CASSPPALDTQYF
-	TRBV28	many	TRBJ1-5	TGTGCCAGCTCCTCCGGTGGCGAGACTAGCAATCAGCCCCAGCATTTT	CASSSGGETSNQPQHF
TRBD1	TRBV7-9	-	TRBJ2-7	TGTGCCAGCAGCTTGCGACAGGGGGCCTACGAGCAGTACTTC	CASSLRQGAYEQYF
TRBD1	TRBV12-5	many	TRBJ2-1	TGTGCTAGTGCCCTAGGACAGGGGGTAGAGAATGAGCAGTTCTTC	CASALGQGVENEQFF
-	TRBV28	-	TRBJ1-2	TGTGCCAGCAGTTTAGTGGTAGGGGCCGGCTACACCTTC	CASSLVVGAGYTF
TRBD2	TRBV29-1	many	TRBJ2-5	TGCAGCGTTGCGAAAGCGGGAGTGGAAGAGACCCAGTACTTC	CSVAKAGVEETQYF
TRBD2	TRBV7-9	many	TRBJ2-1	TGTGCCAGCAGCCACCTTCTAGCGGTAACCCTCAATGAGCAGTTCTTC	CASSHLLAVTLNEQFF
-	TRBV12-3/TRBV12-4	many	TRBJ1-1	TGTGCCAGCAGGTACAGGGAGGCGGCTGAAGCTTTCTTT	CASRYREAAEAFF
TRBD2	TRBV20-1	many	TRBJ2-4	TGCAGTGCCTATTCGCGGGAGAAAAACATTCAGTACTTC	CSAYSREKNIQYF
-	TRBV12-5	many	TRBJ1-1	TGTGCTAGTGGGGGGGCAGAAGCTTTCTTT	CASGGAEAFF
TRBD1	TRBV18	-	TRBJ1-1	TGTGCCAGCTCACCAGGGACAGGGGGCTTCACTGAAGCTTTCTTT	CASSPGTGGFTEAFF
-	TRBV3-1	many	TRBJ2-7	TGTGCCAGCAGCCCCCGGGACTACGAGCAGTACTTC	CASSPRDYEQYF
TRBD1	TRBV12-3/TRBV12-4	many	TRBJ2-7	TGTGCCAGCAGCGGACAGGGACCTAGTGCCGAGCAGTACTTC	CASSGQGPSAEQYF
-	TRBV19	many	TRBJ2-3	TGTGCCAGTAGTATAGCGGGAGCGCACACAGATACGCAGTATTTT	CASSIAGAHTDTQYF
-	TRBV7-9	-	TRBJ2-7	TGTGCCAGCAGCCTCCGGGAAGATTTCTACGAGCAGTACTTC	CASSLREDFYEQYF
-	TRBV19	many	TRBJ2-7	TGTGCCAGTAGTATAGGACAGGACTACTCCTACGAGCAGTACTTC	CASSIGQDYSYEQYF
-	TRBV6-1	many	TRBJ1-4	TGTGCCAGCAGTGAAGTTGGGAGGGAAAAACTGTTTTTT	CASSEVGREKLFF
TRBD1	TRBV20-1	few	TRBJ1-5	TGCAGTGCTAGAGCCGACAGGGCTCCACAGCCCCAGCATTTT	CSARADRAPQPQHF
TRBD1	TRBV18	few	TRBJ1-2	TGTGCCAGCTCACTTTATCCTGGACAGGGGGCAGGCTATGGCTACACCTTC	CASSLYPGQGAGYGYTF
TRBD1	TRBV7-9	many	TRBJ2-3	TGTGCCAGCAGCCCTCCTGGGACAGGGAATCGAGCCACAGATACGCAGTATTTT	CASSPPGTGNRATDTQYF
TRBD2	TRBV19	-	TRBJ2-1	TGTGCCAGTAGTTCGGCGGGAGTTTACAATGAGCAGTTCTTC	CASSSAGVYNEQFF
-	TRBV12-5	few	TRBJ1-5	TGTGCTAGTGCCGGCATCATGGGTCCGGGAGGGCCCCAGCATTTT	CASAGIMGPGGPQHF
TRBD2	TRBV20-1	-	TRBJ2-2	TGCAGTACCGGACTAGCGGCCCCCAACGGGGAGCTGTTTTTT	CSTGLAAPNGELFF
-	TRBV15	many	TRBJ1-5	TGTGCCACCAGCCGAGTCGGGGGGAGAGGTAGCAATCAGCCCCAGCATTTT	CATSRVGGRGSNQPQHF
TRBD2	TRBV6-2/TRBV6-3	many	TRBJ2-1	TGTGCCAGCAGTCGGACTAGCGGGAGTGCGGTTAATGAGCAGTTCTTC	CASSRTSGSAVNEQFF
TRBD2	TRBV30	many	TRBJ2-1	TGTGCCTGGATAGCACTAGCGGGAGGAAACTACTACGATGAGCAGTTCTTC	CAWIALAGGNYYDEQFF
-	TRBV7-9	-	TRBJ1-2	TGTGCCAGCAGCTTAGGTCGGCAGGGGTTGAGTGGCTACACCTTC	CASSLGRQGLSGYTF
-	TRBV7-6	few	TRBJ2-1	TGTGCCAGCAGCTTAGAGGCAGCCTGGTACAATGAGCAGTTCTTC	CASSLEAAWYNEQFF
-	TRBV20-1	-	TRBJ2-6	TGCAGTGCTAGAGACAGGAACTCTGGGGCCAACGTCCTGACTTTC	CSARDRNSGANVLTF
TRBD2	TRBV10-3	-	TRBJ2-1	TGTGCCATCAGTGAGACTAGCGGGAGGGTCAATGAGCAGTTCTTC	CAISETSGRVNEQFF
TRBD2	TRBV27	few	TRBJ2-7	TGTGCCAGCAGTTCGCCCCTGAAGGGCGGGAGAGGCGGCGAGCAGTACTTC	CASSSPLKGGRGGEQYF
-	TRBV20-1	-	TRBJ2-2	TGCAGTGCTCGCTGGGGACAGAACACCGGGGAGCTGTTTTTT	CSARWGQNTGELFF
-	TRBV19	few	TRBJ2-1	TGTGCCAGTAGTACAACGGCCCGGAATCTTGGCTCCTACAATGAGCAGTTCTTC	CASSTTARNLGSYNEQFF
TRBD1	TRBV7-9	-	TRBJ2-5	TGTGCCAGCATCGCGACGGGGACAGGGGCAGAGACCCAGTACTTC	CASIATGTGAETQYF
TRBD2	TRBV7-9	many	TRBJ2-5	TGTGCCAGCAGCCCTCAGCGGGAGGCACGAGAGACCCAGTACTTC	CASSPQREARETQYF
TRBD2	TRBV25-1	many	TRBJ2-7	TGTGCCAGCAGGGAAGGACTAGCGGGAGTGTACGAGCAGTACTTC	CASREGLAGVYEQYF
-	TRBV5-5	many	TRBJ1-6	TGTGCCAGCAGCTTCCAGGAAAATTCACCCCTCCACTTT	CASSFQENSPLHF
-	TRBV11-2	few	TRBJ2-2	TGTGCCAGCAGCTTAGTGCTGACCGGGGAGCTGTTTTTT	CASSLVLTGELFF
TRBD2	TRBV10-2	few	TRBJ2-2	TGCGCCAGCGGGGGGACTAGCGGATACACCGGGGAGCTGTTTTTT	CASGGTSGYTGELFF
-	TRBV7-6	-	TRBJ2-4	TGTGCCAGCAGCTTAGGCCTAGTTGGGAACATTCAGTACTTC	CASSLGLVGNIQYF
TRBD2	TRBV14	few	TRBJ2-1	TGTGCCAGCAGCCTACCCGGGACTAGGGATTACAATGAGCAGTTCTTC	CASSLPGTRDYNEQFF
TRBD1	TRBV29-1	few	TRBJ2-1	TGCAGCGTTGGTAGGGGACAGGCAGGGTCCAATGAGCAGTTCTTC	CSVGRGQAGSNEQFF